This is a list of T cell receptor beta chains from one sample in a study of blood T cell repertoires in COVID-19. Clones were read by immunoSEQ multiplex PCR, and TCRdb kept only the in-frame ones, dropping some. The sample contains around 230,000 clones, under 90% of which appear only once. Sequenced: PBMCs or T cells enriched from blood (not recorded which). These receptors were obtained from a woman aged 25 to 39 with acute COVID-19. Both conserved end residues are part of each CDR3. A D gene is named only where the DNA matches it firmly. Rows give clone size only sometimes, using once, few, many, or a class for an expanded clone.

j_call	d_call	v_call	clone_size	cdr3_nt	cdr3_aa
TRBJ2-1	-	TRBV6-5	-	TGTGCCAGCAGTTACTCTTGGAGGGACAATGAGCAGTTCTTC	CASSYSWRDNEQFF
TRBJ2-3	TRBD2	TRBV25-1	-	TGTGCCAGCAGTCTAGTCCAGGGAGCGGGAAGCACAGATACGCAGTATTTT	CASSLVQGAGSTDTQYF
TRBJ2-7	TRBD1	TRBV28	-	TGTGCCAGCAGGCTCCCGGGACAGGGGGCCAACGAGCAGTACTTC	CASRLPGQGANEQYF
TRBJ2-3	TRBD2	TRBV5-4	-	TGTGCCAGCAGCTGGGCGGGGGAAGATACGCAGTATTTT	CASSWAGEDTQYF
TRBJ1-1	TRBD1	TRBV28	-	TGTGCCAGCAGTTTGACAGGGCGGTCAAAAGAAACTGAAGCTTTCTTT	CASSLTGRSKETEAFF
TRBJ1-3	-	TRBV7-9	-	TGTGCCAGCAGCTTGGCGTGGGCAGGAAACACCATATATTTT	CASSLAWAGNTIYF
TRBJ2-2	-	TRBV21-1	-	TGTGCCAGCAGCAAAGGCCCCTTCGACAGGCGGAACACCGGGGAGCTGTTTTTT	CASSKGPFDRRNTGELFF
TRBJ2-3	-	TRBV6-4	-	TGTGCCAGCAGTGACCAGGGGTCAATAACAGATACGCAGTATTTT	CASSDQGSITDTQYF
TRBJ1-1	-	TRBV9	-	TGTGCCAGCAGCCCCCAGATGAACACTGAAGCTTTCTTT	CASSPQMNTEAFF
TRBJ2-5	-	TRBV9	-	TGTGCCAGCAGCGCCTCAGGGGTCCAAGAGACCCAGTACTTC	CASSASGVQETQYF
TRBJ1-2	TRBD1	TRBV28	-	TGTGCCAGCAGAACCTCGAACAGGGGGCCTCACTATGGCTACACCTTC	CASRTSNRGPHYGYTF
TRBJ2-1	-	TRBV28	-	TGTGCCAGCAGTCAGTTGGCGGGGGCCGATGGGGATGAGCAGTTCTTC	CASSQLAGADGDEQFF
TRBJ2-5	TRBD2	TRBV5-1	-	TGCGCCAGCAGCTTGAGGCGGGGGGGACGGGAGACCCAGTACTTC	CASSLRRGGRETQYF
TRBJ1-4	-	TRBV6-1	-	TGTGCCAGCAGTGAATGGGCGAGTGCAACTAATGAAAAACTGTTTTTT	CASSEWASATNEKLFF
TRBJ1-6	-	TRBV2	-	TGTGCCAGCAGTGTACCAGGGGACTATAATTCACCCCTCCACTTT	CASSVPGDYNSPLHF
TRBJ2-1	TRBD1	TRBV6-5	-	TGTGCCAGCACCCGGGACAGGGGGCATGAGCAGTTCTTC	CASTRDRGHEQFF
TRBJ2-1	TRBD2	TRBV5-1	few	TGCGCCAGCAGCCCGGGGACTAGCTGGGTTTATGAGCAGTTCTTC	CASSPGTSWVYEQFF
TRBJ1-4	-	TRBV15	-	TGTGCCACCAGCAGAAGTGGACAAGCCTTTAATGAAAAACTGTTTTTT	CATSRSGQAFNEKLFF
TRBJ1-2	-	TRBV5-1	-	TGCGCCAGCAGCCCCGGAGGTTTTGGAGACCTCTATGGCTACACCTTC	CASSPGGFGDLYGYTF
TRBJ1-4	-	TRBV10-2	-	TGCGCCAGCAGGGATACAGGGACAACTAATGAAAAACTGTTTTTT	CASRDTGTTNEKLFF
TRBJ1-1	-	TRBV27	once	TGTGCCAGCAGCCTCAGGGGGAACACTGAAGCTTTCTTT	CASSLRGNTEAFF
TRBJ1-3	-	TRBV21-1	-	TGTGCCAGCAGCAAGATAGGACAGGGAGACTCTGGAAACACCATATATTTT	CASSKIGQGDSGNTIYF
TRBJ2-7	-	TRBV30	-	TGTGCCTGGGCCCGAGTGAAGATTTCCTCCTACGAGCAGTACTTC	CAWARVKISSYEQYF
TRBJ1-2	TRBD1	TRBV9	once	TGTGCCAGCAGTACAGGGGGCTTCCCCTATGGCTACACCTTC	CASSTGGFPYGYTF
TRBJ1-1	-	TRBV25-1	-	TGTGCCAGCACTAAAGGGGACACTGAAGCTTTCTTT	CASTKGDTEAFF
TRBJ1-4	TRBD1	TRBV9	-	TGTGCCAGCAGCTTCGGACAGGGCAATGAAAAACTGTTTTTT	CASSFGQGNEKLFF
TRBJ2-7	-	TRBV6-5	-	TGTGCCAGCACCGAGCGGGACAATTCCTACGAGCAGTACTTC	CASTERDNSYEQYF
TRBJ1-2	-	TRBV11-2	-	TGTGCCAGCAGCTCTTCCCGGGGACTCTATGGCTACACCTTC	CASSSSRGLYGYTF
TRBJ2-2	-	TRBV5-8	-	TGTGCCAGCAGCGAGGGGACTCGCAGCACCGGGGAGCTGTTTTTT	CASSEGTRSTGELFF
TRBJ2-7	TRBD1	TRBV5-6	-	TGTGCCAGCAGCTTTAAGGACAGGGGTTTGTACGAGCAGTACTTC	CASSFKDRGLYEQYF
TRBJ1-1	-	TRBV19	-	TGTGCCAGTAGCAGTCAGGGGAACACTGAAGCTTTCTTT	CASSSQGNTEAFF
TRBJ1-5	-	TRBV11-2	-	TGTGCCAGCAGCTCCCGGTCCATCGTGGATCAGCCCCAGCATTTT	CASSSRSIVDQPQHF
TRBJ1-3	TRBD1	TRBV6-2/TRBV6-3	-	TGTGCCAGCAGTTACTCAGGACAGGTCTCTGGAAACACCATATATTTT	CASSYSGQVSGNTIYF
TRBJ1-1	TRBD1	TRBV5-3	-	TGTGCCAGAAGCCGACAGGGACTGGGGCACTACACTGAAGCTTTCTTT	CARSRQGLGHYTEAFF
TRBJ2-3	TRBD2	TRBV28	-	TGTGCCAGCAGAACAACCCAGACTAGCGGGGGGGCGGATACGCAGTATTTT	CASRTTQTSGGADTQYF
TRBJ1-5	TRBD1	TRBV18	-	TGTGCCAGCTCACTCTCGGGACAGGGGAGGAGCAATCAGCCCCAGCATTTT	CASSLSGQGRSNQPQHF
TRBJ1-1	-	TRBV28	-	TGTGCCAGCAGTTTATTCAAAACCGGGACTCTCATTCGAGGCACTGAAGCTTTCTTT	CASSLFKTGTLIRGTEAFF
TRBJ2-3	-	TRBV11-3	-	TGTGCCAGCAGCTTAGATCGGGATACGCAGTATTTT	CASSLDRDTQYF
TRBJ2-1	TRBD2	TRBV13	-	TGTGCCAGCAGCATAGGGACTAGCGGGGGTAGCAATGAGCAGTTCTTC	CASSIGTSGGSNEQFF
TRBJ2-3	-	TRBV9	-	TGTGCCAGCAGCCCACTCGCCCTGACTAGCACAGATACGCAGTATTTT	CASSPLALTSTDTQYF
TRBJ2-1	-	TRBV27	once	TGTGCCAGCAGTTTAAAGTTTTGGCAGGGGGGCTCCGGTTACACCACGTTCTTC	CASSLKFWQGGSGYTTFF
TRBJ1-6	TRBD1	TRBV27	-	TGTGCCAGCAGTTACCGACAGGGGGGGTTGAATTCACCCCTCCACTTT	CASSYRQGGLNSPLHF
TRBJ2-5	-	TRBV7-2	-	TGTGCCAGCAGCTTAGACGGGGGGCAGGAAGAGACCCAGTACTTC	CASSLDGGQEETQYF
TRBJ1-5	-	TRBV10-3	-	TGTGCCATCGGTGGGGCAGTTGATCAGCCCCAGCATTTT	CAIGGAVDQPQHF
TRBJ2-5	TRBD2	TRBV3-1/TRBV3-2	-	TGTGCCAGCAGCCAAAAATGGGGGGGAGAAGAGACCCAGTACTTC	CASSQKWGGEETQYF